A single T cell receptor (beta chain) is shown here with its context. Its specificity is not known. The sample belongs to a study of T cells in Graves' hyperthyroidism and ophthalmopathy. CDR3 length equals 14 residues. Trimming cost V 5 bases and J 4 bases, with 14 bases left between them. In germline, CDR1 is KGHSH, CDR2 LQKENI. Study observations and caveats: By a 13 V-J model, ophthalmopathy was set apart from stable hyperthyroidism.

The investigators amplified TCR beta CDR3 regions from RNA transcripts. The HTBI set primed first-round TCR CDR3 RT-PCR. One entry per CDR3 protein results from TCRdb running MiXCR on the multiplex PCR reads. Here the sample spans approximately 610,000 distinct CDR3 sequences, over 12% being singletons. This receptor was identified in a middle-aged woman with Graves' ophthalmopathy. The gene calls are TRBV18 and TRBJ1-2; D might be TRBD1 (5 bases). Material for sequencing was blood. The CDR3 loop reads CASSTRDRSYGYTF. CDR3 sequence (DNA): TGTGCCAGCTCAACGAGGGACCGATCCTATGGCTACACCTTC. Drawing the rest from reference TRBV18 and TRBJ1-2, the complete variable domain is NAGVMQNPRHLVRRRGQEARLRCSPMKGHSHVYWYRQLPEEGLKFMVYLQKENIIDESGMPKERFSAEFPKEGPSILRIQQVVRGDSAAYFCASSTRDRSYGYTFGSGTRLTVV.